This T cell receptor beta chain is from a study of T cells after yellow fever vaccination. Overall study results and limits: Peak timing came faster in the weaker secondary response, day 5 versus 15.

One entry per CDR3 protein results from TCRdb running MiXCR on the 5' RACE reads. The sample records some 600,000 distinct CDR3 sequences, approximately 13% being singletons. Points on this clonotype: The antigen is unknown.

The sequenced sample was PBMCs, obtained on the day of the yellow fever booster vaccination. The sequence derives from a man aged 25-45 years who received the YFV17D yellow fever vaccine.

CDR3 sequence reads: CSASRLVTYEQYF. The CDR3 DNA sequence: TGCAGTGCCAGCAGACTAGTAACCTACGAGCAGTACTTC. The rearrangement uses TRBV20-1 and TRBJ2-7, with D maybe TRBD2 (6 bases). This CDR3 has 13 amino acids. Germline V gene data show CDR1 as DFQATT and CDR2 as SNEGSKA (reference sequence). Trimming shortened V by 6 bases and J by 2 bases, and 14 bases separated the two germline ends.